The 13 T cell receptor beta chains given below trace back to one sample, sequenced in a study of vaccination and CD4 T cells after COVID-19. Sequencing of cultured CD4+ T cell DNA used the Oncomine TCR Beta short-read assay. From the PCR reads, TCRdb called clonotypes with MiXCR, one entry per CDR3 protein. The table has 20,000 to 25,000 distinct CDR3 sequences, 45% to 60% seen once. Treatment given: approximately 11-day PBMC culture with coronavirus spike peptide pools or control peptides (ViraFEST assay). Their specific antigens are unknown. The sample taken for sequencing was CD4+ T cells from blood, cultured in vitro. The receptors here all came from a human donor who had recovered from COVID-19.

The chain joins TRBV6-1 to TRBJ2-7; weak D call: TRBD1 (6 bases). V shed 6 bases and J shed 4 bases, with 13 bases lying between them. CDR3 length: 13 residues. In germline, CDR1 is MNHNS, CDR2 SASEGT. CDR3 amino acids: CASSRDKLYEQYF. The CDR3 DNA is TGTGCCAGCAGCCGGGACAAGCTTTACGAGCAGTACTTC.

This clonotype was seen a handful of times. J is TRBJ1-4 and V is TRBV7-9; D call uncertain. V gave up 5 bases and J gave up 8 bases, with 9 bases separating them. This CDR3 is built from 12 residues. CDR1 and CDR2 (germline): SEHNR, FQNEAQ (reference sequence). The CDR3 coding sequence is TGTGCCAGCAGCGAACCCGCAGAAAAACTGTTTTTT. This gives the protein CASSEPAEKLFF. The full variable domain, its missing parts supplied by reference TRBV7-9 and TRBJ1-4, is DTGVSQNPRHKITKRGQNVTFRCDPISEHNRLYWYRQTLGQGPEFLTYFQNEAQLEKSRLLSDRFSAERPKGSFSTLEIQRTEQGDSAMYLCASSEPAEKLFFGSGTQLSVL.

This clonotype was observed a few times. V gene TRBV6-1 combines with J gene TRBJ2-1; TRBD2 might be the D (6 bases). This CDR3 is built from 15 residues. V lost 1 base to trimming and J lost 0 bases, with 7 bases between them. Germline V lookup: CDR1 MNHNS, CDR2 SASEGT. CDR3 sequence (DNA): TGTGCCAGCAGTGAAGTCGGGGGCTCCTACAATGAGCAGTTCTTC. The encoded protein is CASSEVGGSYNEQFF.

The CDR3 coding sequence is TGTGCCAGCAGTTACTCGACCAGCGGGAGTGGCGAGCAGTACTTC. Translating gives CASSYSTSGSGEQYF. The chain couples TRBV6-5 to TRBJ2-7; 8 bases are shared with TRBD2. Trimming at V came to 0 bases and at J to 6 bases, leaving 7 bases not matched to a gene. The CDR3 contains 15 residues. Germline V gene lookup returns CDR1 MNHEY and CDR2 SVGAGI.

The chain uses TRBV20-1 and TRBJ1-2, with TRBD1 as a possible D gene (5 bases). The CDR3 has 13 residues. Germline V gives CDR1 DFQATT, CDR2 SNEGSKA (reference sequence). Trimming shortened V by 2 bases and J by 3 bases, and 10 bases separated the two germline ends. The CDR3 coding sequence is TGCAGTGCTAGAAGTGGGGGAGACTATGGCTACACCTTC. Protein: CSARSGGDYGYTF.

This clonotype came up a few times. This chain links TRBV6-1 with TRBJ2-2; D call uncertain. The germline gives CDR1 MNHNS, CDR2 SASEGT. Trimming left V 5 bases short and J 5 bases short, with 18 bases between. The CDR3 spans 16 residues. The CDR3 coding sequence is TGTGCCAGCAGTCTCCTCAGCCCCCCTACGACCGGGGAGCTGTTTTTT. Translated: CASSLLSPPTTGELFF.

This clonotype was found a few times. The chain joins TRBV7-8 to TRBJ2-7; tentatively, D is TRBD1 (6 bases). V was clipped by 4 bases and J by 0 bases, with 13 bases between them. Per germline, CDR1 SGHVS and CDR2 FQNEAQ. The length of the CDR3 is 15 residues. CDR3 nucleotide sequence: TGTGCCAGCAGCTCGTTCACAGGGCTCTCCTACGAGCAGTACTTC. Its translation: CASSSFTGLSYEQYF. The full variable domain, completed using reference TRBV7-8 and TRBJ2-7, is GAGVSQSPRYKVAKRGQDVALRCDPISGHVSLFWYQQALGQGPEFLTYFQNEAQLDKSGLPSDRFFAERPEGSVSTLKIQRTQQEDSAVYLCASSSFTGLSYEQYFGPGTRLTVT.

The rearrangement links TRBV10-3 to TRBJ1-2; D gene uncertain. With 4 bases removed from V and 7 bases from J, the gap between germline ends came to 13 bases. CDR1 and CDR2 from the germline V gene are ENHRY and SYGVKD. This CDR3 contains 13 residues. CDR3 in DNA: TGTGCCATCAGTGTGCCTGAGGGTTTTGGCTACACCTTC. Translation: CAISVPEGFGYTF.

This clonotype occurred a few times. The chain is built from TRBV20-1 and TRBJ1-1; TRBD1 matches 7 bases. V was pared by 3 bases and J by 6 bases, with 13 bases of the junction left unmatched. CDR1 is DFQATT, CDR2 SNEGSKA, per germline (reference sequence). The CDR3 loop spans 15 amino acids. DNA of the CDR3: TGCAGTGCTAGCTTTAAGACAGGGTTGGTCGCTGAAGCTTTCTTT. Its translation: CSASFKTGLVAEAFF.

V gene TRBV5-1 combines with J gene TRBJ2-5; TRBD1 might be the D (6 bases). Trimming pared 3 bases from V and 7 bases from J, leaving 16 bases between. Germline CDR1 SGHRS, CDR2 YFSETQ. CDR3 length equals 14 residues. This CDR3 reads CASSSQGSLGTQYF. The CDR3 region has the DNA TGCGCCAGCAGCTCTCAGGGGAGTTTAGGGACCCAGTACTTC.

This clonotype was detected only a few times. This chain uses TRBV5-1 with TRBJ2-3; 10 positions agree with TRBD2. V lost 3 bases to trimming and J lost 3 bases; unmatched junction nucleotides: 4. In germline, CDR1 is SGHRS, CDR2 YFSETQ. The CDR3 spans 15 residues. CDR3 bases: TGCGCCAGCAGCTCGAGAGCGGGAGGGACAGATACGCAGTATTTT. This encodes CASSSRAGGTDTQYF.

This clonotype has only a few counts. The CDR3 region is CASTVGQGHEKLFF. CDR3 nucleotide sequence: TGTGCCAGCACTGTGGGACAGGGACATGAAAAACTGTTTTTT. The V and J genes are TRBV2 and TRBJ1-4; 9 bases fit TRBD1. The germline V gene encodes CDR1 SNHLY and CDR2 FYNNEI. This CDR3 contains 14 residues. J gave up 6 bases and V 7 bases, and 6 bases lay outside the gene matches.

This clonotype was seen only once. The CDR3 DNA is TGTGCCAGCAGCCAAACAGGGGGCGAGACAGATACGCAGTATTTT. Protein product: CASSQTGGETDTQYF. The chain links TRBV6-4 to TRBJ2-3, with 9 bases fitting TRBD1. Germline loops: CDR1 MRHNA, CDR2 SNTAGT. V trimming: 6 bases; J trimming: 3 bases; junction bases outside the gene matches: 7. This CDR3 has 15 amino acids.